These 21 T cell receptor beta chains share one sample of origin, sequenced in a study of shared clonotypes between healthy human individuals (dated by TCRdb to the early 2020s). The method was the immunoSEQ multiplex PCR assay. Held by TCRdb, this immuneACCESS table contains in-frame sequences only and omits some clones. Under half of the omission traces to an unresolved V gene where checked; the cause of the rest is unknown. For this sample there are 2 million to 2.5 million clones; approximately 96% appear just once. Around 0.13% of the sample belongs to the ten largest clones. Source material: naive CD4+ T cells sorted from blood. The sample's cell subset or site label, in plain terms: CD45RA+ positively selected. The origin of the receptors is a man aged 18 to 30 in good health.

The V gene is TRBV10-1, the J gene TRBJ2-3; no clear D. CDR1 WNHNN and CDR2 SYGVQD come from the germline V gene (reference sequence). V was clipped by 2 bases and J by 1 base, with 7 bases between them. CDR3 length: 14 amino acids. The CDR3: CASSEVRGTDTQYF. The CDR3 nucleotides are TGCGCCAGCAGTGAGGTGAGAGGCACAGATACGCAGTATTTT.

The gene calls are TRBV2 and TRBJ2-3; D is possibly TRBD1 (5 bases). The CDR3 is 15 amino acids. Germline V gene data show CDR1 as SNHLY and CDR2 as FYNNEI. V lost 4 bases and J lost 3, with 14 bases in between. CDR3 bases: TGTGCCAGCAGTGGGGGCCTCGGGCTAACAGATACGCAGTATTTT. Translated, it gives CASSGGLGLTDTQYF.

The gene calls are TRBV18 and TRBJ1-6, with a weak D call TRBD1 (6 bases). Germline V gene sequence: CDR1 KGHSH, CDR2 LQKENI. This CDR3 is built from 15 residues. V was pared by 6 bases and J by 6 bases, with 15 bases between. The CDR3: CASSAKQGPNSPLHF. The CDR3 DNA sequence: TGTGCCAGCTCCGCAAAGCAGGGGCCTAATTCACCCCTCCACTTT.

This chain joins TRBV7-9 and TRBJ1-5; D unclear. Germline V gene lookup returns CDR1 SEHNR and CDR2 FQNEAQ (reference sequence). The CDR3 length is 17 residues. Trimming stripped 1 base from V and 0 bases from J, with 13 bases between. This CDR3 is CASSLGPGGGSNQPQHF. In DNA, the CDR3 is TGTGCCAGCAGCTTAGGGCCGGGCGGCGGTAGCAATCAGCCCCAGCATTTT.

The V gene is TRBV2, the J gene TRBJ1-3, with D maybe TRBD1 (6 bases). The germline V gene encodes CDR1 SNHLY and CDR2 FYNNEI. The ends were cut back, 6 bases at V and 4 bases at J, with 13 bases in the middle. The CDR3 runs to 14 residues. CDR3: CASSGGGQGNTIYF. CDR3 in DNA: TGTGCCAGCAGCGGAGGTGGACAGGGAAACACCATATATTTT.

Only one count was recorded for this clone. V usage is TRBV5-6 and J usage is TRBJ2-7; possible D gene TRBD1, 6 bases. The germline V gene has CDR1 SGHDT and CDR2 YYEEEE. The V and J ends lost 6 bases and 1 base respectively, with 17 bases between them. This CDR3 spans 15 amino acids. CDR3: CASNLRGLKSYEQYF. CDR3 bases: TGTGCCAGCAACCTCAGGGGATTAAAGTCCTACGAGCAGTACTTC.

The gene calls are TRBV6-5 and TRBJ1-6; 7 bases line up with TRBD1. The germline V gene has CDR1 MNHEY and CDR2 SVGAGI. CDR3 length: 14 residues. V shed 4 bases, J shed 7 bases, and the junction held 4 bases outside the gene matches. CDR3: CASSFGQANSPLHF. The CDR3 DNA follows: TGTGCCAGCAGTTTCGGACAGGCCAATTCACCCCTCCACTTT.

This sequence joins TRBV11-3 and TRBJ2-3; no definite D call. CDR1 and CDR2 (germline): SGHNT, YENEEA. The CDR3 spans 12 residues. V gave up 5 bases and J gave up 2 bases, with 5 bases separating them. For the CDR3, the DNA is TGTGCCAGCAGCCCACCCACAGATACGCAGTATTTT. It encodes CASSPPTDTQYF. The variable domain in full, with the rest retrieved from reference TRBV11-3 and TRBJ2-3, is EAGVVQSPRYKIIEKKQPVAFWCNPISGHNTLYWYLQNLGQGPELLIRYENEEAVDDSQLPKDRFSAERLKGVDSTLKIQPAELGDSAVYLCASSPPTDTQYFGPGTRLTVL.

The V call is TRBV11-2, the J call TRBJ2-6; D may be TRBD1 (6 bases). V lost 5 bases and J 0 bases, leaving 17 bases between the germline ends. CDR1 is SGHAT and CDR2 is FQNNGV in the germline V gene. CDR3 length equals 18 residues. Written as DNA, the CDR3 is TGTGCCAGCAGCGCCCGAGGACAGTCCTTCTCTGGGGCCAACGTCCTGACTTTC. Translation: CASSARGQSFSGANVLTF.

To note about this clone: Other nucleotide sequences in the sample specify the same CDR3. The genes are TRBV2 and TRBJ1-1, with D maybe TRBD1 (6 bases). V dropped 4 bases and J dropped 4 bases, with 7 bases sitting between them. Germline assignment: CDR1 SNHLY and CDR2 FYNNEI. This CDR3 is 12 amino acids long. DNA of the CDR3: TGTGCCAGCAGTGGCAGGGGCACTGAAGCTTTCTTT. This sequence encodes CASSGRGTEAFF.

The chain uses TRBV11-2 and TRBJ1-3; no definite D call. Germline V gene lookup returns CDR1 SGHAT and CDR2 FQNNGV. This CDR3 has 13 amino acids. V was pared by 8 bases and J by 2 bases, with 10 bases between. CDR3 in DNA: TGTGCCAGCCAGCGGCCTACTGGAAACACCATATATTTT. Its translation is CASQRPTGNTIYF.

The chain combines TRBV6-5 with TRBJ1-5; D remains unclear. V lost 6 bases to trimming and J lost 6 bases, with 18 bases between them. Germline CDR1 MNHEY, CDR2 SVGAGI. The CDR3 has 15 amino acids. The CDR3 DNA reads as TGTGCCAGCAGCCGGGAACAACCTCGTCGTCAGCCCCAGCATTTT. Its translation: CASSREQPRRQPQHF.

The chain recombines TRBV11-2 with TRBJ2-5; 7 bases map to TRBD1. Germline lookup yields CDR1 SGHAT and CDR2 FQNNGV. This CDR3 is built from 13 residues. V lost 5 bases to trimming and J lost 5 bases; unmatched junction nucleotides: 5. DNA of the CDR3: TGTGCCAGCAGCCCCGGGACAGCGGAGACCCAGTACTTC. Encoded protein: CASSPGTAETQYF.

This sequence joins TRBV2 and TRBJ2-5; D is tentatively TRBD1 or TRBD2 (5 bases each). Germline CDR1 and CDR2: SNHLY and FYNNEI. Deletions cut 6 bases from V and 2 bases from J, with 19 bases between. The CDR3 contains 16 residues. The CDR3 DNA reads TGTGCCAGCAGGATGGGGGACGTATTGGGACAAGAGACCCAGTACTTC. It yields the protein CASRMGDVLGQETQYF.

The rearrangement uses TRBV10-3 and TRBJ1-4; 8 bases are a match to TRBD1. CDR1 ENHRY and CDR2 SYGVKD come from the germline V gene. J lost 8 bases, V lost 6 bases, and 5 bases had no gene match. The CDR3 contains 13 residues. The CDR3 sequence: CAISQGAREKLFF. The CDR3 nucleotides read TGTGCCATCAGCCAGGGGGCGCGGGAAAAACTGTTTTTT.

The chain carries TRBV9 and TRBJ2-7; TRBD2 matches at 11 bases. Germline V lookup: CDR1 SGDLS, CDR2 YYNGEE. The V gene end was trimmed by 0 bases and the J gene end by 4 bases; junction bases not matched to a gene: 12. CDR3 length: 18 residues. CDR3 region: CASSVDESTSGRGYEQYF. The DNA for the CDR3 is TGTGCCAGCAGCGTAGATGAATCAACTAGCGGGAGAGGATACGAGCAGTACTTC.

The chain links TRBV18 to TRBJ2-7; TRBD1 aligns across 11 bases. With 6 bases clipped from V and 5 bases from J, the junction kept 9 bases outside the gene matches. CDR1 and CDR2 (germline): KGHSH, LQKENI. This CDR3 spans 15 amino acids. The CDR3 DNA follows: TGTGCCAGCTCGGCTGGGACAGGGGGAATGAACGAGCAGTACTTC. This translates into CASSAGTGGMNEQYF. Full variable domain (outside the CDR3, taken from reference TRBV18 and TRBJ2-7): NAGVMQNPRHLVRRRGQEARLRCSPMKGHSHVYWYRQLPEEGLKFMVYLQKENIIDESGMPKERFSAEFPKEGPSILRIQQVVRGDSAAYFCASSAGTGGMNEQYFGPGTRLTVT.

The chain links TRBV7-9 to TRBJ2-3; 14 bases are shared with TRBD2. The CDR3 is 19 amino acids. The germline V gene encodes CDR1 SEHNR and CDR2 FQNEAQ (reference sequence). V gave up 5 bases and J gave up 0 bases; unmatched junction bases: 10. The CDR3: CASSQLGLAGGRSTDTQYF. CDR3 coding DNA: TGTGCCAGCAGCCAACTTGGACTAGCGGGAGGCCGGAGCACAGATACGCAGTATTTT.

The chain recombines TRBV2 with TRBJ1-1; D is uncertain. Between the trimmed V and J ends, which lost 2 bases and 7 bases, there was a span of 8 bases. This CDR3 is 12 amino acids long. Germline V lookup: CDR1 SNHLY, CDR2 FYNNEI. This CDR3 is CASSESGIEAFF. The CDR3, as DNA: TGTGCCAGCAGTGAATCGGGGATTGAAGCTTTCTTT. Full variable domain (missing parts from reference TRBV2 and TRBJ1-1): EPEVTQTPSHQVTQMGQEVILRCVPISNHLYFYWYRQILGQKVEFLVSFYNNEISEKSEIFDDQFSVERPDGSNFTLKIRSTKLEDSAMYFCASSESGIEAFFGQGTRLTVV.

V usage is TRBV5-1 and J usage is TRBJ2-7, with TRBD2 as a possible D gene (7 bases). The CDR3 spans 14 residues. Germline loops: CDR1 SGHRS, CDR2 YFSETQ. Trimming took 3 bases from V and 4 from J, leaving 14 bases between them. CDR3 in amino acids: CASSSGGAQYEQYF. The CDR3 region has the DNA TGCGCCAGCAGCTCTGGGGGGGCGCAGTACGAGCAGTACTTC.

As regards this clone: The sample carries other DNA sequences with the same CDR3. CDR3 in DNA: TGTGCCAGCTCCCCTGGGGTCTACGAGCAGTACTTC. Its protein is CASSPGVYEQYF. The chain employs TRBV18 and TRBJ2-7; D call uncertain. Germline V gene sequence: CDR1 KGHSH, CDR2 LQKENI. V gave up 6 bases and J gave up 3 bases, with 9 bases separating them. CDR3 length: 12 residues.